A selection of T cell receptor beta chains follows, all from one sample in a study of blood T cell repertoires in COVID-19. Profiled with immunoSEQ multiplex PCR; TCRdb holds only in-frame clones, not every one. The sample yields about 120,000 clones, 88% seen once. The source material was peripheral blood. These receptors all stem from a woman between 45 and 60 years old with acute or convalescent COVID-19. Both conserved end residues are trimmed from each CDR3. D genes are given only for firm matches.

d_call: TRBD2; j_call: TRBJ2-5; v_call: TRBV10-3; cdr3_aa: AISEKVSGVQETQY
d_call: -; j_call: TRBJ2-5; v_call: TRBV3-1/TRBV3-2; cdr3_aa: ASSPRLVSATETQY
d_call: TRBD2; j_call: TRBJ2-7; v_call: TRBV18; cdr3_aa: ASSPGLAGGYEQY
d_call: -; j_call: TRBJ1-5; v_call: TRBV18; cdr3_aa: ASSPSAGGNQPQH
d_call: -; j_call: TRBJ1-1; v_call: TRBV7-9; cdr3_aa: ASSLGHGGMNTEAF
d_call: TRBD2; j_call: TRBJ2-1; v_call: TRBV3-1/TRBV3-2; cdr3_aa: ASSQTSGRTEQF
d_call: TRBD1; j_call: TRBJ1-5; v_call: TRBV27; cdr3_aa: ASSPGTVASNQPQH
d_call: TRBD2; j_call: TRBJ2-1; v_call: TRBV13; cdr3_aa: ASSAQILPSGSTHNEQF
d_call: TRBD2; j_call: TRBJ2-1; v_call: TRBV5-1; cdr3_aa: ASSLPTGGLNNEQF
d_call: -; j_call: TRBJ2-2; v_call: TRBV28; cdr3_aa: ASSFGSGELF
d_call: -; j_call: TRBJ2-5; v_call: TRBV30; cdr3_aa: AWSLDRNQETQY
d_call: TRBD2; j_call: TRBJ2-2; v_call: TRBV29-1; cdr3_aa: SAFSGRVAGELF
d_call: -; j_call: TRBJ2-7; v_call: TRBV6-5; cdr3_aa: ASSRTEGGLEQY
d_call: TRBD1; j_call: TRBJ1-3; v_call: TRBV23-1; cdr3_aa: ARGDREDGNTIY
d_call: TRBD1; j_call: TRBJ1-2; v_call: TRBV7-2; cdr3_aa: ASSSGTVLPGGYT
d_call: -; j_call: TRBJ2-7; v_call: TRBV3-1/TRBV3-2; cdr3_aa: ASSPNRVHYEQY
d_call: TRBD1; j_call: TRBJ2-7; v_call: TRBV15; cdr3_aa: ATRQTGESYEQY
d_call: TRBD1; j_call: TRBJ2-7; v_call: TRBV6-5; cdr3_aa: ATRNQGQGAVEQY
d_call: TRBD2; j_call: TRBJ2-3; v_call: TRBV2; cdr3_aa: ASKLGGRSTDTQY
d_call: -; j_call: TRBJ1-6; v_call: TRBV5-1; cdr3_aa: ASSSGGNSPLH
d_call: TRBD2; j_call: TRBJ2-7; v_call: TRBV5-6; cdr3_aa: ASSLLAAGVYEQY
d_call: TRBD1; j_call: TRBJ2-7; v_call: TRBV18; cdr3_aa: ASSLGQASYEQY
d_call: TRBD1; j_call: TRBJ2-2; v_call: TRBV5-6; cdr3_aa: ASSRGQGEDTGELF
d_call: TRBD2; j_call: TRBJ2-7; v_call: TRBV6-5; cdr3_aa: ASSRKREANYEQY
d_call: -; j_call: TRBJ1-5; v_call: TRBV19; cdr3_aa: ASKDRINQPQH
d_call: -; j_call: TRBJ2-2; v_call: TRBV24-1; cdr3_aa: ATSGRETAPGELF
d_call: -; j_call: TRBJ2-1; v_call: TRBV4-1; cdr3_aa: ASSYTSEQF
d_call: -; j_call: TRBJ2-7; v_call: TRBV6-5; cdr3_aa: ASSYSRQPTYEQY
d_call: -; j_call: TRBJ2-2; v_call: TRBV14; cdr3_aa: ASSQRGSTGELF
d_call: TRBD2; j_call: TRBJ2-1; v_call: TRBV19; cdr3_aa: ASSILAGYNEQF
d_call: -; j_call: TRBJ2-5; v_call: TRBV19; cdr3_aa: ASSGRGTFTKETQY
d_call: -; j_call: TRBJ2-1; v_call: TRBV30; cdr3_aa: AWSVNLVTEQF
d_call: -; j_call: TRBJ2-5; v_call: TRBV5-1; cdr3_aa: ASSLMAGIGETQY
d_call: -; j_call: TRBJ2-7; v_call: TRBV11-2; cdr3_aa: ASSSPGTLSSYEQY
d_call: TRBD2; j_call: TRBJ2-1; v_call: TRBV19; cdr3_aa: ASSVTSGRYNEQF
d_call: TRBD2; j_call: TRBJ2-1; v_call: TRBV15; cdr3_aa: ATSRGLAGANEQF
d_call: -; j_call: TRBJ2-7; v_call: TRBV27; cdr3_aa: ASSAQGAHEQY
d_call: -; j_call: TRBJ1-1; v_call: TRBV9; cdr3_aa: ASSVGEEGTEAF
d_call: TRBD2; j_call: TRBJ2-7; v_call: TRBV4-2; cdr3_aa: ASSQDWSGRGEQY
d_call: TRBD1; j_call: TRBJ1-4; v_call: TRBV7-9; cdr3_aa: ASSSRRGQAGGGEKLF
d_call: -; j_call: TRBJ1-1; v_call: TRBV5-1; cdr3_aa: ASSLGVMNTEAF
d_call: -; j_call: TRBJ2-1; v_call: TRBV24-1; cdr3_aa: ATSDLPTPTYNEQF
d_call: TRBD2; j_call: TRBJ2-2; v_call: TRBV6-1; cdr3_aa: ASSDSPGLALTGELF
d_call: -; j_call: TRBJ1-4; v_call: TRBV5-4; cdr3_aa: ASSLTRGATNEKLF
d_call: -; j_call: TRBJ2-2; v_call: TRBV24-1; cdr3_aa: ATSDLLQGQNTGELF
d_call: -; j_call: TRBJ2-3; v_call: TRBV5-1; cdr3_aa: ASSPPRASTDTQY
d_call: -; j_call: TRBJ2-5; v_call: TRBV4-1; cdr3_aa: ASSQEVRGTQY
d_call: -; j_call: TRBJ1-1; v_call: TRBV29-1; cdr3_aa: SASGFTEAF
d_call: -; j_call: TRBJ1-2; v_call: TRBV5-1; cdr3_aa: ASSLGQGEDYT
d_call: TRBD1; j_call: TRBJ2-7; v_call: TRBV7-9; cdr3_aa: ASSRTGATYEQY
d_call: TRBD2; j_call: TRBJ2-2; v_call: TRBV3-1/TRBV3-2; cdr3_aa: ASSRLAGGPSGELF
d_call: TRBD2; j_call: TRBJ2-2; v_call: TRBV27; cdr3_aa: ASTRLAGVDTGELF
d_call: -; j_call: TRBJ2-2; v_call: TRBV28; cdr3_aa: ASSPLRGTGELF
d_call: -; j_call: TRBJ1-5; v_call: TRBV19; cdr3_aa: ASTRPSGAAMYSNQPQH
d_call: -; j_call: TRBJ1-3; v_call: TRBV9; cdr3_aa: ASSGGVTPAAGNTIY
d_call: TRBD1; j_call: TRBJ1-4; v_call: TRBV5-5; cdr3_aa: ASSLSGQGDEKLF
d_call: TRBD1; j_call: TRBJ1-1; v_call: TRBV6-5; cdr3_aa: ASSRTGGTEAF
d_call: -; j_call: TRBJ2-1; v_call: TRBV4-2; cdr3_aa: ASSQARGSSYNEQF
d_call: -; j_call: TRBJ2-5; v_call: TRBV21-1; cdr3_aa: ASTRTGHETQY
d_call: -; j_call: TRBJ2-3; v_call: TRBV2; cdr3_aa: ASSLSTDTQY